A selection of T cell receptor beta chains follows, all from one sample in a study of T cell repertoires in ileal Crohn's disease. The method was immunoSEQ multiplex PCR; TCRdb's version includes in-frame clones alone and lacks a portion of them. The profile shows 2,000 to 2,500 clones, around four fifths of them singletons. Sequencing was performed on ileal tissue. The receptors stem from an adult with Crohn's disease. Both conserved end residues are part of each CDR3.

V	J	CDR3
TRBV10-3	TRBJ1-5	CAISDSTRGYSNQPQHF
TRBV25-1	TRBJ2-7	CASSEYMSSESYEQYF
TRBV5-1	TRBJ2-3	CASSLRGDRGTDTQYF
TRBV5-4	TRBJ1-5	CASSLGGVSQPQHF
TRBV10-3	TRBJ1-5	CAISESHRDSSNQPQHF
TRBV7-9	TRBJ1-2	CASSQPLSGYGYTF
TRBV11-3	TRBJ1-2	CASSPMGVTSFNYGYTF
TRBV6-4	TRBJ2-5	CASSNRAGETQYF
TRBV9	TRBJ2-1	CASSPPNAHEQFF
TRBV5-4	TRBJ2-7	CASSLIKGSPEQYF
TRBV11-3	TRBJ1-2	CASSLRTKLIGGYTF
TRBV5-5	TRBJ2-1	CASSLTESSYNEQFF
TRBV7-3	TRBJ2-3	CASSVTMGFERSTDTQYF
TRBV5-1	TRBJ1-2	CASSGGENYGYTF
TRBV9	TRBJ2-4	CASIHSGGRIQYF
TRBV5-4	TRBJ2-2	CASSGGGALDTGELFF
TRBV7-8	TRBJ1-2	CASSLVAARGYTF
TRBV5-1	TRBJ2-7	CASSLGDYEQYF
TRBV9	TRBJ2-3	CASSYLGQGADTQYF
TRBV7-8	TRBJ2-1	CASSTGLPLNNEQFF
TRBV7-9	TRBJ2-1	CASSLRGGLAGEAYNEQFF
TRBV5-1	TRBJ2-3	CASSPKDSRITDTQYF
TRBV19	TRBJ1-4	CASTQWGQGNEKLFF
TRBV5-6	TRBJ2-2	CASNHRGVTGELFF
TRBV19	TRBJ1-5	CASSIDNPQGNQPQHF
TRBV5-1	TRBJ1-1	CASSLRGQGATEAFF
TRBV30	TRBJ1-5	CAWSLGTSWQPQHF
TRBV6-5	TRBJ2-6	CASSYWGPGANVLTF
TRBV5-1	TRBJ1-1	CASSLEGGALNTEAFF
TRBV9	TRBJ1-3	CASSSSGISGNTIYF
TRBV19	TRBJ1-2	CASSARDSLIGYTF
TRBV4-3	TRBJ2-2	CASSREAGNTGELFF